This T cell receptor beta chain is from a study of OX40 agonist ivuxolimab in advanced cancers. This CDR3 region has 15 residues. Deletions cut 4 bases from V and 7 bases from J, with 22 bases between. CDR1 GTSNPN and CDR2 SVGIG come from the germline V gene (reference sequence). Study observations and caveats: Those patients achieving a partial response at 0.1-3.0 mg/kg showed among the lowest clonal expansion. The average count of expanded clones was higher among CD8+ T cells than among CD4+.

A remark on this clone: Its specificity is unknown.

The method was immunoSEQ multiplex PCR; TCRdb's version includes in-frame clones alone and lacks a portion of them. This table holds fewer than 65,000 clones, approximately 91% found once. V usage is TRBV30 and J usage is TRBJ1-2, with no clear D. The TCR was taken from an adult with an advanced solid tumor such as melanoma, head and neck, liver or kidney cancer. Sequenced here: CD4+ or CD8+ T cells sorted from blood, sampled in a trial of the OX40 agonist ivuxolimab. The CDR3 loop reads CAWNPRDLSEGGYTF. The DNA for the CDR3 is TGTGCCTGGAATCCACGGGATCTCTCGGAGGGTGGCTACACCTTC.